Below, one T cell receptor beta chain is given with its context. The data belong to a study of blood T cell repertoires in COVID-19. Germline-derived CDR1 and CDR2 are SQVTM and ANQGSEA. V was pared by 6 bases and J by 6 bases, with 5 bases of the junction left unmatched. The CDR3 totals 12 residues. The data were produced by immunoSEQ multiplex PCR, yet TCRdb's version contains in-frame clones alone and is incomplete. The sample carries about 210,000 clones, about nine tenths recorded once. Input material: peripheral blood. The genes are TRBV29-1 and TRBJ1-2; 9 positions agree with TRBD1. This clonotype was sampled from a middle-aged woman with acute or convalescent COVID-19. Here the CDR3 DNA reads TGCAGCGTCGTGACAGGGGGAGATGGCTACACCTTC. Translating gives CSVVTGGDGYTF. The whole variable domain, filled in from reference TRBV29-1 and TRBJ1-2, reads SAVISQKPSRDICQRGTSLTIQCQVDSQVTMMFWYRQQPGQSLTLIATANQGSEATYESGFVIDKFPISRPNLTFSTLTVSNMSPEDSSIYLCSVVTGGDGYTFGSGTRLTVV.